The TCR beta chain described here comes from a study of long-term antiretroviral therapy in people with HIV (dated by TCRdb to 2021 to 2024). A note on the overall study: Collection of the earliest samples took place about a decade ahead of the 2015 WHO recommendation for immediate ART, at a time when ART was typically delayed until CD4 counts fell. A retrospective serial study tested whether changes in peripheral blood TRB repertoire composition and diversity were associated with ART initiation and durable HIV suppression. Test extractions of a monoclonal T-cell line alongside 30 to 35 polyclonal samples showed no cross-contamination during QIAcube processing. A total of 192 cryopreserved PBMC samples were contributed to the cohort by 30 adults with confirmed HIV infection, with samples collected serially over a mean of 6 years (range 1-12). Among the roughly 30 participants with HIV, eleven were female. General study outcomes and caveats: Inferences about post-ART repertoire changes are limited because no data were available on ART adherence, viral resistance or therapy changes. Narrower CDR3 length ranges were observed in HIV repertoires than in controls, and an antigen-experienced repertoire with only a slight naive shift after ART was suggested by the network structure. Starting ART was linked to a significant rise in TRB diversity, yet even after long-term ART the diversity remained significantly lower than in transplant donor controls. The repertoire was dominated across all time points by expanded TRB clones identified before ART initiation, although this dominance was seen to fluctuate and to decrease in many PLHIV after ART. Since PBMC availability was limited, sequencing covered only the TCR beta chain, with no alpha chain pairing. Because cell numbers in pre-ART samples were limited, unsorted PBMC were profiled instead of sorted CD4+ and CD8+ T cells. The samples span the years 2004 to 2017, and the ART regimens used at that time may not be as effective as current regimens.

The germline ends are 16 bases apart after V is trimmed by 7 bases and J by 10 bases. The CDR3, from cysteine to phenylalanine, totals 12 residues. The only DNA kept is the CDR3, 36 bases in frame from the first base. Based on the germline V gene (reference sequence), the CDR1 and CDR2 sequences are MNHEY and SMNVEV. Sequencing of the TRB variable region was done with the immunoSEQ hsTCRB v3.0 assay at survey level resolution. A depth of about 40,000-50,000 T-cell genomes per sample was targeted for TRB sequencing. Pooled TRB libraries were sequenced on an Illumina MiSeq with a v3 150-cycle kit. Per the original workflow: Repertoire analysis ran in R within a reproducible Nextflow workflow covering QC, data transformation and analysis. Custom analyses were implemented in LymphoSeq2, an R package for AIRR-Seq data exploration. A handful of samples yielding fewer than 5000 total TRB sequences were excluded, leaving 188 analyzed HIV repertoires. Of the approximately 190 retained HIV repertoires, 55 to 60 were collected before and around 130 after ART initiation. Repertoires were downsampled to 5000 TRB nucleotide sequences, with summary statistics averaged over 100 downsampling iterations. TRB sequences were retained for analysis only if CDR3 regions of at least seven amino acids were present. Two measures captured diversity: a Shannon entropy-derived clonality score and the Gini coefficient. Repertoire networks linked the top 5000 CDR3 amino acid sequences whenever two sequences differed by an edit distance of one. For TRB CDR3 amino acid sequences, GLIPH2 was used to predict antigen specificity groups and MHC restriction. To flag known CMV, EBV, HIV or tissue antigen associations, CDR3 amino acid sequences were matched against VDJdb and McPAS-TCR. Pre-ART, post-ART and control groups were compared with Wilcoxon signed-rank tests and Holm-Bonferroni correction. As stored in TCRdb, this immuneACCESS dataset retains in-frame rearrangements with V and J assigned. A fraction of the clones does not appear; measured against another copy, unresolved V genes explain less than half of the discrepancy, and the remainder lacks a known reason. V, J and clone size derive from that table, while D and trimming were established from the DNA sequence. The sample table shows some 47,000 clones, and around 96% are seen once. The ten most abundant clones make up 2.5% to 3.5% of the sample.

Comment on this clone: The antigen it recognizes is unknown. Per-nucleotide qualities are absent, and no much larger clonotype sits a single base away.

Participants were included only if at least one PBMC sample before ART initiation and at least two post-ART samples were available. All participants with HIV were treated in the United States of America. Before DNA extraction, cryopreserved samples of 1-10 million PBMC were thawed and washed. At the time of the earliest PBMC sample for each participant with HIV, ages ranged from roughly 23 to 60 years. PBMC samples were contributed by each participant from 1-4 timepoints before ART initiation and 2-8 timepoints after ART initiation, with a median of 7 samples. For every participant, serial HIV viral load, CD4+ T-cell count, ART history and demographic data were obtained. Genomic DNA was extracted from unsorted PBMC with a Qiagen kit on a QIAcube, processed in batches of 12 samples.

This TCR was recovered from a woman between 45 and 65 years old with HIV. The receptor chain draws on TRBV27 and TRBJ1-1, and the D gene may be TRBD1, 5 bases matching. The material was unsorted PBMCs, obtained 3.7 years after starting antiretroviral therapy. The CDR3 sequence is CASISEGHGAFF. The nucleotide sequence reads TGTGCCAGCATCTCGGAGGGGCACGGAGCTTTCTTT.